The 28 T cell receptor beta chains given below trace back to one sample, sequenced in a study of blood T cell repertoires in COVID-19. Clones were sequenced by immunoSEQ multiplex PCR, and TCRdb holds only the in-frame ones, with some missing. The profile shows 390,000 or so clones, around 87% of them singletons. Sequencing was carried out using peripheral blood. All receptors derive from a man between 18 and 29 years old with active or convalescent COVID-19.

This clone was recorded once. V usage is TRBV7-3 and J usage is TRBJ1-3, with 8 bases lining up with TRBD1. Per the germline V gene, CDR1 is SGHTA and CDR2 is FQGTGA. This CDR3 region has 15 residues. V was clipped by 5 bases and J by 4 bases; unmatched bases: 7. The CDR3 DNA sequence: TGTGCCAGCAGCATCGACAGGGGCGGCGGAAACACCATATATTTT. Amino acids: CASSIDRGGGNTIYF.

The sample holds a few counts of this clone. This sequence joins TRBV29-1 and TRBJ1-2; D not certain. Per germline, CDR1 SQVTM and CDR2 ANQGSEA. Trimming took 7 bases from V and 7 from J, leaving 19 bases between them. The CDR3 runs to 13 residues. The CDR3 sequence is CSAPRPGLGGYTF. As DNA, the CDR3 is TGCAGCGCCCCGCGTCCGGGTTTAGGTGGCTACACCTTC.

This chain's CDR3 is CASSMNPPRGYGYTF. The CDR3 DNA follows: TGTGCCAGTAGTATGAATCCTCCCAGGGGCTATGGCTACACCTTC. The chain links TRBV19 to TRBJ1-2; TRBD1 might be the D (6 bases). Between the trimmed V and J ends, which lost 3 bases and 4 bases, there was a span of 15 bases. This CDR3 is built from 15 residues. Per the germline V gene, CDR1 is LNHDA and CDR2 is SQIVND (reference sequence). The whole variable domain, remainder taken from reference TRBV19 and TRBJ1-2, is DGGITQSPKYLFRKEGQNVTLSCEQNLNHDAMYWYRQDPGQGLRLIYYSQIVNDFQKGDIAEGYSVSREKKESFPLTVTSAQKNPTAFYLCASSMNPPRGYGYTFGSGTRLTVV.

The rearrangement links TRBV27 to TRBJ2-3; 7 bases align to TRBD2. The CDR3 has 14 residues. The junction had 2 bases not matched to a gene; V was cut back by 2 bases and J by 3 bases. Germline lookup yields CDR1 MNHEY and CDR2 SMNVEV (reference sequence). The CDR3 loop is CASSLAGVTDTQYF. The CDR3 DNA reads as TGTGCCAGCAGTTTAGCGGGGGTGACAGATACGCAGTATTTT.

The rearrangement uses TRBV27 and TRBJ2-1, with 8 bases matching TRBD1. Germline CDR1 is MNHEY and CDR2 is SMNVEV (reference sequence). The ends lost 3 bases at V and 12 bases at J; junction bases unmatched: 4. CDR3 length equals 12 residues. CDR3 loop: CASSLEGTGQFF. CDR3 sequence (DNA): TGTGCCAGCAGTTTGGAGGGGACAGGGCAGTTCTTC.

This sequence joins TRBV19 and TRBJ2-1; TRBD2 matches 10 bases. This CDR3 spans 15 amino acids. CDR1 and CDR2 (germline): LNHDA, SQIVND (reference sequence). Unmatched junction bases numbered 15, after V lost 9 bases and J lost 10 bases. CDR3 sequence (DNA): TGTGCCAGCATTTCAGGGCTAGCGGGAGAGGTAGAGCAGTTCTTC. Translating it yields CASISGLAGEVEQFF.

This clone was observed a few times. For the CDR3, the DNA is TGTGCCAGCAGCGCTGACAGGAACACTGAAGCTTTCTTT. Its translation: CASSADRNTEAFF. The chain combines TRBV7-9 with TRBJ1-1, with D perhaps matching TRBD1 (5 bases). CDR1 SEHNR and CDR2 FQNEAQ come from the germline V gene (reference sequence). The ends were cut back, 5 bases at V and 1 base at J, with 8 bases in the middle. CDR3 length equals 13 residues.

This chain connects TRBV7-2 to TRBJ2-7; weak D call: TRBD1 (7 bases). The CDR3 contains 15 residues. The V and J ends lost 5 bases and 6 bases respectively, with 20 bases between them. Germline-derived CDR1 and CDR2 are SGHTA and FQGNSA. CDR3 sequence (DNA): TGTGCCAGCAGCCCCTCCAGGGGGGCCTACCGCGAGCAGTACTTC. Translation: CASSPSRGAYREQYF.

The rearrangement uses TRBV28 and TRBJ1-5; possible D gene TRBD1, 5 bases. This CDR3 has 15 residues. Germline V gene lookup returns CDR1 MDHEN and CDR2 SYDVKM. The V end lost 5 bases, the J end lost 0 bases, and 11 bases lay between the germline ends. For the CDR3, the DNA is TGTGCCAGCAGTAGACAGCGAAATAGCAATCAGCCCCAGCATTTT. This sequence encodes CASSRQRNSNQPQHF. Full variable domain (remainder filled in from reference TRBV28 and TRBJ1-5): DVKVTQSSRYLVKRTGEKVFLECVQDMDHENMFWYRQDPGLGLRLIYFSYDVKMKEKGDIPEGYSVSREKKERFSLILESASTNQTSMYLCASSRQRNSNQPQHFGDGTRLSIL.

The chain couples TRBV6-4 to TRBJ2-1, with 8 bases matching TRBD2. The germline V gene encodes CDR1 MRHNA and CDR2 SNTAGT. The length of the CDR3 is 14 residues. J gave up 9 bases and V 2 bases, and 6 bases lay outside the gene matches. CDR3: CASSDRSGGTEQFF. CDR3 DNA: TGTGCCAGCAGTGACCGCTCGGGGGGGACTGAGCAGTTCTTC.

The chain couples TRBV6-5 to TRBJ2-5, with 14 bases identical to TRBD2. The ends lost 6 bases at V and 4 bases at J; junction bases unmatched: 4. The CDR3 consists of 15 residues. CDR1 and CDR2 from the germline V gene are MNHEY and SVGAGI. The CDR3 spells CASRTSGGAGETQYF. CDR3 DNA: TGTGCCAGCAGGACTAGCGGGGGGGCCGGAGAGACCCAGTACTTC.

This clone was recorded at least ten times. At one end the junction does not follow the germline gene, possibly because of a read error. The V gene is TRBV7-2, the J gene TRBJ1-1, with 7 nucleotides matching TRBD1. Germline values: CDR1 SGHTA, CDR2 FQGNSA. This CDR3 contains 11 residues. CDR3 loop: CASSLVNRGEF. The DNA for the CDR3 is TGTGCCAGCAGCTTAGTTAACAGGGGAGAATTT.

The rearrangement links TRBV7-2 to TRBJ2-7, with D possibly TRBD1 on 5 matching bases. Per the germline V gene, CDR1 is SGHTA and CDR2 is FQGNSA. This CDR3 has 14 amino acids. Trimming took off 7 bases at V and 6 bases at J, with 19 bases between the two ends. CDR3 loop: CASTQGPPGSEQYF. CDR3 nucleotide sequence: TGTGCCAGCACCCAGGGCCCCCCGGGCTCCGAGCAGTACTTC. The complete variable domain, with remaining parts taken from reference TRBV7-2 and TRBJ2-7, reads GAGVSQSPSNKVTEKGKDVELRCDPISGHTALYWYRQSLGQGLEFLIYFQGNSAPDKSGLPSDRFSAERTGGSVSTLTIQRTQQEDSAVYLCASTQGPPGSEQYFGPGTRLTVT.

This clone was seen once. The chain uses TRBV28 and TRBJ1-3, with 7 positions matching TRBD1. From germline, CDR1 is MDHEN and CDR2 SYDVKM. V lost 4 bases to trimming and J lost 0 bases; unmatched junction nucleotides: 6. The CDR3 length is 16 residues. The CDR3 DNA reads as TGTGCCAGCAGTTCCCCGACAGGGACCTCTGGAAACACCATATATTTT. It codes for CASSSPTGTSGNTIYF.

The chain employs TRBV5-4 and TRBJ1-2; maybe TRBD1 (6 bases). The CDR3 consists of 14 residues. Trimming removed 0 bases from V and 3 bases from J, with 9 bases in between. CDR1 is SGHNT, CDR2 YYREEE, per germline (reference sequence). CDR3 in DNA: TGTGCCAGCAGCTTGGGGGGGCAGGACTATGGCTACACCTTC. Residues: CASSLGGQDYGYTF.

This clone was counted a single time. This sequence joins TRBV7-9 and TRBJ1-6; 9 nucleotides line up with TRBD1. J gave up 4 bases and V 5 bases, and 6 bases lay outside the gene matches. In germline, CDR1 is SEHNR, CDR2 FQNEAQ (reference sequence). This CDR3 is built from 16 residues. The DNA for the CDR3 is TGTGCCAGCAGCATTGACAGGGGGACATATAATTCACCCCTCCACTTT. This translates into CASSIDRGTYNSPLHF.

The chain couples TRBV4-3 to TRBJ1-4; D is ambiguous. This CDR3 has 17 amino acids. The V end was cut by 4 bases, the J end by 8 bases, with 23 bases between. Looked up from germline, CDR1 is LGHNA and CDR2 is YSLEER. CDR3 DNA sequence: TGCGCCAGCAGCCTAGGCGCTGGGAGGACGGGGAACGAAAAACTGTTTTTT. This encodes CASSLGAGRTGNEKLFF.

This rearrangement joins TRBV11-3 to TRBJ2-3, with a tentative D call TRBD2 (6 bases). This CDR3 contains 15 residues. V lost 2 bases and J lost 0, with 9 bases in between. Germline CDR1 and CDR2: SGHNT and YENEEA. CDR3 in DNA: TGTGCCAGCAGCTTACGACGGGGGAGCACAGATACGCAGTATTTT. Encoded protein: CASSLRRGSTDTQYF. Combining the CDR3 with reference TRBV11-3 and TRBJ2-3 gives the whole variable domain EAGVVQSPRYKIIEKKQPVAFWCNPISGHNTLYWYLQNLGQGPELLIRYENEEAVDDSQLPKDRFSAERLKGVDSTLKIQPAELGDSAVYLCASSLRRGSTDTQYFGPGTRLTVL.

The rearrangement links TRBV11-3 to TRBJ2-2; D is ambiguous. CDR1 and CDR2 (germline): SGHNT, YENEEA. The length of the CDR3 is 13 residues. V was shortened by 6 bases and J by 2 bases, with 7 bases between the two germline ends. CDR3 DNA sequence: TGTGCCAGCAGACAACAAAACACCGGGGAGCTGTTTTTT. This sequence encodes CASRQQNTGELFF.

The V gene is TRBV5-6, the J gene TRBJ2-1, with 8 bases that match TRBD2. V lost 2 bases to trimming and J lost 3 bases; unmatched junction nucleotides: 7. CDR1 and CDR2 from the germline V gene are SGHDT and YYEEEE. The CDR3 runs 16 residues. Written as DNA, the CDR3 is TGTGCCAGCAGCTTCGGTAGCGGGGTGAACTACAATGAGCAGTTCTTC. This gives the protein CASSFGSGVNYNEQFF.

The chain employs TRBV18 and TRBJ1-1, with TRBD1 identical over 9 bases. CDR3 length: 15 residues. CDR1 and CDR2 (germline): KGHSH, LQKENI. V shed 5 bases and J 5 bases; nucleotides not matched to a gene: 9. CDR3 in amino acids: CASSSNTGGQTEAFF. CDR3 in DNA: TGTGCCAGCTCATCAAACACAGGGGGCCAAACTGAAGCTTTCTTT.

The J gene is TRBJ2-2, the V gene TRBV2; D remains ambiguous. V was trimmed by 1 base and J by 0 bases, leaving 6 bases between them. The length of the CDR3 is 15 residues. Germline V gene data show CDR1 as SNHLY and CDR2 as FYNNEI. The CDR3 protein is CASSEGRTNTGELFF. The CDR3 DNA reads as TGTGCCAGCAGTGAAGGCAGGACGAACACCGGGGAGCTGTTTTTT.

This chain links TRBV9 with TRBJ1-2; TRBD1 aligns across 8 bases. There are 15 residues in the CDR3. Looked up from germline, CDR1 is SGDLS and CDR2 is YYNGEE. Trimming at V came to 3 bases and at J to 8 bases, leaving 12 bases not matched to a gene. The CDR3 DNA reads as TGTGCCAGCAGCGGGTCTGGGACAGGTCGAGGGGGCTACACCTTC. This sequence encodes CASSGSGTGRGGYTF.

DNA for the CDR3: TGTGCCAGCAGCTTAGCGCGACCAGGGCAAATCTCCCTCCACTTT. It codes for CASSLARPGQISLHF. V is TRBV7-9 and J is TRBJ1-6; D might be TRBD1 (5 bases). The length of the CDR3 is 15 residues. The V and J ends lost 0 bases and 14 bases respectively, with 17 bases between them. Per germline, CDR1 SEHNR and CDR2 FQNEAQ (reference sequence).

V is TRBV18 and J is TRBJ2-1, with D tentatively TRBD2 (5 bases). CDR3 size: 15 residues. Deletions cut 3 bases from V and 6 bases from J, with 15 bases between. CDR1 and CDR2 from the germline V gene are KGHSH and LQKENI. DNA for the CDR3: TGTGCCAGCTCACCTCAGGAGGTCAATAGCAATGAGCAGTTCTTC. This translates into CASSPQEVNSNEQFF.

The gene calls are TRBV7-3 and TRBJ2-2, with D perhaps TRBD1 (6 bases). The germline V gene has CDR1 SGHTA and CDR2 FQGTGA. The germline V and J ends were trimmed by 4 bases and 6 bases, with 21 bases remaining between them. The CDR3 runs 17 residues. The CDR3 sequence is CASSSQGGNVSPGELFF. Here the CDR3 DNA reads TGTGCCAGCAGCTCCCAAGGGGGAAACGTGTCGCCCGGGGAGCTGTTTTTT.

The CDR3 region is CASSFEGGTEAFF. CDR3 coding DNA: TGTGCCAGCAGTTTTGAGGGTGGCACTGAAGCTTTCTTT. The genes are TRBV6-2 or TRBV6-3 and TRBJ1-1; no definite D call. V was clipped by 4 bases and J by 4 bases, with 10 bases between them. This CDR3 has 13 amino acids. In germline, CDR1 is MNHEY, CDR2 SVGEGT.

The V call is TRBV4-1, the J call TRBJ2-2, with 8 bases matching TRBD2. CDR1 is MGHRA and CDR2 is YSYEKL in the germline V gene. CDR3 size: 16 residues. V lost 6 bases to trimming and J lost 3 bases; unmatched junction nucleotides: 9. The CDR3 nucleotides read TGCGCCAGCAGACCCGGCAGCGGGAGATACACCGGGGAGCTGTTTTTT. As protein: CASRPGSGRYTGELFF.